This T cell receptor beta chain was recovered during a study of CD8 T cells in ankylosing spondylitis. Ten or more counts support this clonotype. The target antigen is unknown. The study's findings and limits: Enrichment of disease-linked clones was reportedly significant in matched ankylosing spondylitis synovial fluid. Prior work had noted some motif variants in reactive arthritis blood and synovial fluid. Disease-linked clones displayed a CD8+ phenotype and appeared relatively rarely in peripheral blood. It appeared that ankylosing spondylitis blood was characterized by a TCR beta motif of several highly homologous variants.

Trimming removed 5 bases at V and 8 bases at J, with 17 bases between. Germline V gives CDR1 SEHNR, CDR2 FQNEAQ (reference sequence). This CDR3 region has 14 residues. A quantitative 5'-RACE method, one with molecular barcodes, was used to make TCR beta libraries. Each CDR3 protein gets one entry after TCRdb re-called the 5' RACE reads with MiXCR. The sample has some 220,000 distinct CDR3 sequences; 6% to 8.5% are singletons. Sequencing used blood, either unsorted or a sorted T cell fraction (not recorded which). The rearrangement links TRBV7-9 to TRBJ2-3; D is possibly TRBD1 or TRBD2 (5 bases each). The sequence was obtained from a male donor with ankylosing spondylitis. CDR3 bases: TGTGCCAGCAGCCCGGGGCAGGGTTGGAGTACGCAGTATTTT. This sequence encodes CASSPGQGWSTQYF.